Listed below are T cell receptor beta chains from one sample, sequenced in a study of OX40 agonist ivuxolimab in advanced cancers. Method: immunoSEQ multiplex PCR; TCRdb's copy keeps in-frame clones and lacks some. The repertoire consists of around 80,000 clones, with roughly nine tenths occurring once and the leading ten covering around 0.18%. The source material was CD4+ or CD8+ T cells sorted from blood, sampled in a trial of the OX40 agonist ivuxolimab. Receptor source: an adult with an advanced solid tumor such as melanoma, head and neck, liver or kidney cancer. The CDR3 runs from the conserved cysteine through the conserved F or W. Each record gives: V gene, D gene, J gene, clone size, CDR3 protein, CDR3 DNA. A D gene is named only where the DNA matches it firmly. Not all rows give a size; the values are once, few, many and, for expanded clones, a class.

V gene: TRBV7-6
D gene: TRBD1
J gene: TRBJ1-3
clone size: -
CDR3 protein: CASSSGQGVNTIYF
CDR3 DNA: TGTGCCAGCAGTTCGGGACAGGGGGTGAACACCATATATTTT

V gene: TRBV7-9
D gene: -
J gene: TRBJ1-4
clone size: -
CDR3 protein: CASSPQGPRNEKLFF
CDR3 DNA: TGTGCCAGCAGCCCGCAGGGTCCGCGGAATGAAAAACTGTTTTTT

V gene: TRBV19
D gene: -
J gene: TRBJ1-5
clone size: -
CDR3 protein: CASTRRRGAQPQHF
CDR3 DNA: TGTGCCAGTACCCGTCGGAGGGGTGCTCAGCCCCAGCATTTT

V gene: TRBV5-1
D gene: -
J gene: TRBJ2-5
clone size: -
CDR3 protein: CASSLDGGKETQYF
CDR3 DNA: TGCGCCAGCAGCTTGGACGGGGGAAAAGAGACCCAGTACTTC

V gene: TRBV11-2
D gene: -
J gene: TRBJ2-7
clone size: -
CDR3 protein: CASSLLGEQYF
CDR3 DNA: TGTGCCAGCAGCTTACTCGGAGAGCAGTACTTC

V gene: TRBV5-4
D gene: TRBD2
J gene: TRBJ2-7
clone size: once
CDR3 protein: CASSSPGTSGIGEQYF
CDR3 DNA: TGTGCCAGCAGCTCCCCCGGGACTAGCGGGATAGGCGAGCAGTACTTC

V gene: TRBV6-1
D gene: TRBD1
J gene: TRBJ2-3
clone size: once
CDR3 protein: CASKYRDRVTDTQYF
CDR3 DNA: TGTGCCAGCAAATACCGGGACAGAGTGACAGATACGCAGTATTTT

V gene: TRBV11-2
D gene: TRBD1
J gene: TRBJ2-1
clone size: -
CDR3 protein: CASSPRGTGYNEQFF
CDR3 DNA: TGTGCCAGCAGCCCCCGGGGGACAGGGTACAATGAGCAGTTCTTC

V gene: TRBV5-1
D gene: TRBD1
J gene: TRBJ1-3
clone size: -
CDR3 protein: CASSLEPGGSFTIYF
CDR3 DNA: TGCGCCAGCAGCTTGGAGCCAGGGGGCTCTTTCACCATATATTTT

V gene: TRBV5-8
D gene: -
J gene: TRBJ2-3
clone size: once
CDR3 protein: CASSLFSSTDTQYF
CDR3 DNA: TGTGCCAGCAGCTTATTCAGCAGCACAGATACGCAGTATTTT